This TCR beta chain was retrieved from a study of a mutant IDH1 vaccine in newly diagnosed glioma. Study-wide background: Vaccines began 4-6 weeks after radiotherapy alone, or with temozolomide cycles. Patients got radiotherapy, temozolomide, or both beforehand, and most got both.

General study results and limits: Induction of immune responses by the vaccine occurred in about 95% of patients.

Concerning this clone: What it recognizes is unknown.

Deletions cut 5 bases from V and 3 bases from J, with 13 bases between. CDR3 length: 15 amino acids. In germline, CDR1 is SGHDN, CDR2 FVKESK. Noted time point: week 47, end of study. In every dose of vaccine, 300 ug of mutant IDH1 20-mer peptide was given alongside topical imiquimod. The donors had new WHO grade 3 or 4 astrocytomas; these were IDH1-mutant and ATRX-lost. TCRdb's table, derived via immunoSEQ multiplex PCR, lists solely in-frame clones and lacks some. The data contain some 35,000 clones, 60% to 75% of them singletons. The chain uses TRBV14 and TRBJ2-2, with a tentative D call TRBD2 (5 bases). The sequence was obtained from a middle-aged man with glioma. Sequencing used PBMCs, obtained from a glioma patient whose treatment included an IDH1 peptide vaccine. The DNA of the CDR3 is TGTGCCAGCAGCGAGGGTAAAAGTTACACCGGGGAGCTGTTTTTT. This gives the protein CASSEGKSYTGELFF. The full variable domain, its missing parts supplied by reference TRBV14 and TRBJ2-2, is EAGVTQFPSHSVIEKGQTVTLRCDPISGHDNLYWYRRVMGKEIKFLLHFVKESKQDESGMPNNRFLAERTGGTYSTLKVQPAELEDSGVYFCASSEGKSYTGELFFGEGSRLTVL.